These T cell receptor beta chains were read from a single sample in a study of human T cells and chemical hapten exposure. TCRdb reanalysed the RACE reads using MiXCR and keeps one entry per CDR3 protein. The table includes approximately 110,000 distinct CDR3 sequences, around 10% detected once. The starting material was whole blood, obtained in connection with sensitization to the hapten diphenylcyclopropenone (DPC). These receptors all stem from a middle-aged woman with alopecia areata. Some clones in this sample may be carry-over from other donors' samples. CDR3s include the opening cysteine and the closing phenylalanine or tryptophan. Each record gives: clone size, J gene, V gene, D gene, CDR3 DNA, CDR3 protein. A D gene is named only where the DNA matches it firmly. Clone sizes are given selectively: once, few, many, or a class where the clone is expanded.

clone size: few
J gene: TRBJ2-5
V gene: TRBV7-6
D gene: .
CDR3 DNA: TGTGCCAGCAGCCAGCCTAGCTGGGAGACCCAGTACTTC
CDR3 protein: CASSQPSWETQYF

clone size: many
J gene: TRBJ2-7
V gene: TRBV29-1
D gene: .
CDR3 DNA: TGCAGCGTCTACACAGGAGAGCAGTACTTC
CDR3 protein: CSVYTGEQYF

clone size: .
J gene: TRBJ2-3
V gene: TRBV2
D gene: .
CDR3 DNA: TGTGCCAGCAAGGGGGGACCGAGCACAGATACGCAGTATTTT
CDR3 protein: CASKGGPSTDTQYF

clone size: .
J gene: TRBJ2-7
V gene: TRBV25-1
D gene: .
CDR3 DNA: TGTGCCAGCAGTGAATACGCAGGGGGGGGCTACGAGCAGTACTTC
CDR3 protein: CASSEYAGGGYEQYF

clone size: few
J gene: TRBJ1-1
V gene: TRBV12-5
D gene: .
CDR3 DNA: TGTGCTAGTGGTTTGGGGAACACTGAAGCTTTCTTT
CDR3 protein: CASGLGNTEAFF

clone size: many
J gene: TRBJ2-5
V gene: TRBV13
D gene: TRBD1
CDR3 DNA: TGTGCCAGCAGCTCCCGGACAGGGTGGGGACAAGAGACCCAGTACTTC
CDR3 protein: CASSSRTGWGQETQYF

clone size: few
J gene: TRBJ2-7
V gene: TRBV2
D gene: TRBD1
CDR3 DNA: TGTGCCAGCAGTGAAGAAGGGACAGCCAACGAGCAGTACTTC
CDR3 protein: CASSEEGTANEQYF

clone size: few
J gene: TRBJ2-3
V gene: TRBV11-2
D gene: TRBD1
CDR3 DNA: TGTGCCAGCAGCTCACAGGGGACCGCCACAGATACGCAGTATTTT
CDR3 protein: CASSSQGTATDTQYF

clone size: .
J gene: TRBJ2-1
V gene: TRBV27
D gene: .
CDR3 DNA: TGTGCCAGCAGTTCCCGGGGGCAGGGACCTTCTCGCTCCTACAATGAGCAGTTCTTC
CDR3 protein: CASSSRGQGPSRSYNEQFF

clone size: .
J gene: TRBJ2-1
V gene: TRBV19
D gene: TRBD2
CDR3 DNA: TGTGCCAGTAGTATTACCCAGCGGGAGTTACTGTACAATGAGCAGTTCTTC
CDR3 protein: CASSITQRELLYNEQFF

clone size: .
J gene: TRBJ2-7
V gene: TRBV4-2
D gene: TRBD2
CDR3 DNA: TGTGCCAGCAGCGTAAGACTAGCGGAATACGAGCAGTACTTC
CDR3 protein: CASSVRLAEYEQYF

clone size: few
J gene: TRBJ2-1
V gene: TRBV29-1
D gene: .
CDR3 DNA: TGCAGGGGGGGTTTCTCCTACAATGAGCAGTTCTTC
CDR3 protein: CRGGFSYNEQFF

clone size: many
J gene: TRBJ2-1
V gene: TRBV18
D gene: TRBD2
CDR3 DNA: TGTGCCAGCTCACCAATGGGACTAGCGTCCGATGAGCAGTTCTTC
CDR3 protein: CASSPMGLASDEQFF

clone size: many
J gene: TRBJ1-3
V gene: TRBV20-1
D gene: .
CDR3 DNA: TGCAGTGCTAGAGTTGGCATCTCTGGAAACACCATATATTTT
CDR3 protein: CSARVGISGNTIYF

clone size: few
J gene: TRBJ2-1
V gene: TRBV4-1
D gene: .
CDR3 DNA: TGCGCCAGCAGCCAAGAAGGGGGGGCCAAGAACTACAATGAGCAGTTCTTC
CDR3 protein: CASSQEGGAKNYNEQFF

clone size: many
J gene: TRBJ2-7
V gene: TRBV6-2/TRBV6-3
D gene: TRBD1
CDR3 DNA: TGTGCCAGCAGCCTACCAGGTACCGGGACAGGGGATCCCTACGAGCAGTACTTC
CDR3 protein: CASSLPGTGTGDPYEQYF

clone size: many
J gene: TRBJ1-5
V gene: TRBV2
D gene: .
CDR3 DNA: TGTGCCAGCAGTGATGGACGGGGGCAGGATCAGCCCCAGCATTTT
CDR3 protein: CASSDGRGQDQPQHF

clone size: few
J gene: TRBJ2-2
V gene: TRBV7-2
D gene: .
CDR3 DNA: TGTGCCAGCAGCCCCCAAGCCCTTATCACCGGGGAGCTGTTTTTT
CDR3 protein: CASSPQALITGELFF

clone size: many
J gene: TRBJ1-1
V gene: TRBV11-2
D gene: .
CDR3 DNA: TGTGCCAGCAGCTTAGGCTCCGCGGGAGACACTGAAGCTTTCTTT
CDR3 protein: CASSLGSAGDTEAFF

clone size: many
J gene: TRBJ1-5
V gene: TRBV20-1
D gene: TRBD1
CDR3 DNA: TGCAGTGCTAGCGGACAGGGACCCAATCAGCCCCAGCATTTT
CDR3 protein: CSASGQGPNQPQHF

clone size: few
J gene: TRBJ2-5
V gene: TRBV6-2/TRBV6-3
D gene: .
CDR3 DNA: TGTGCCAGCGAGGGGGGAGAGACCCAGTACTTC
CDR3 protein: CASEGGETQYF

clone size: many
J gene: TRBJ2-1
V gene: TRBV5-4
D gene: TRBD2
CDR3 DNA: TGTGCCAGCAGAATTGAGCCGACTAGCGGCTCCTACAATGAGCAGTTCTTC
CDR3 protein: CASRIEPTSGSYNEQFF

clone size: .
J gene: TRBJ1-1
V gene: TRBV29-1
D gene: .
CDR3 DNA: TGCAGCGTTGAAGATCTGGGTGGAGCTTTCTTT
CDR3 protein: CSVEDLGGAFF

clone size: few
J gene: TRBJ2-1
V gene: TRBV11-2
D gene: TRBD2
CDR3 DNA: TGTGCCAGCAGCCCAACCCTAGCGGGGCACTACAATGAGCAGTTCTTC
CDR3 protein: CASSPTLAGHYNEQFF

clone size: .
J gene: TRBJ2-3
V gene: TRBV25-1
D gene: .
CDR3 DNA: TGTGCCAGCAGTGATCCGGACGCCCGGGATACGCAGTGTTTT
CDR3 protein: CASSDPDARDTQCF

clone size: many
J gene: TRBJ1-3
V gene: TRBV7-9
D gene: .
CDR3 DNA: TGTGCCCTCGGCCCCTCTGGAAACACCATATATTTT
CDR3 protein: CALGPSGNTIYF

clone size: few
J gene: TRBJ2-7
V gene: TRBV7-2
D gene: TRBD2
CDR3 DNA: TGTGCCAGCAGTACCCGCGGGAGGGCCTACGAGCAGTACTTC
CDR3 protein: CASSTRGRAYEQYF

clone size: many
J gene: TRBJ1-4
V gene: TRBV3-1
D gene: .
CDR3 DNA: TGTGCCAGCAGCCAGAGGACAAGCGGTGAAAAACTGTTTTTT
CDR3 protein: CASSQRTSGEKLFF

clone size: .
J gene: TRBJ2-4
V gene: TRBV28
D gene: .
CDR3 DNA: TGTGCCAGCAGTACACATAGAGTAGCCAAAAACATTCAGTACTTC
CDR3 protein: CASSTHRVAKNIQYF

clone size: once
J gene: TRBJ2-1
V gene: TRBV28
D gene: .
CDR3 DNA: TGTGCCAGCAGTTTAAGTATCCATGAGCAGTTCTTC
CDR3 protein: CASSLSIHEQFF

clone size: many
J gene: TRBJ1-2
V gene: TRBV5-4
D gene: TRBD1
CDR3 DNA: TGTGCCAGCAGCGCACCTACAGGGGCCCCCCCTGGCTACACCTTC
CDR3 protein: CASSAPTGAPPGYTF

clone size: many
J gene: TRBJ2-2
V gene: TRBV28
D gene: TRBD2
CDR3 DNA: TGTGCCAGCACCTCCGGGACTAAAACCGGGGAGCTGTTTTTT
CDR3 protein: CASTSGTKTGELFF

clone size: .
J gene: TRBJ2-7
V gene: TRBV7-2
D gene: .
CDR3 DNA: TGTGCCAGCAGCTTAAACCCCTACGAGCAGTACTTC
CDR3 protein: CASSLNPYEQYF

clone size: many
J gene: TRBJ2-3
V gene: TRBV25-1
D gene: .
CDR3 DNA: TGTGCCAGCAGTGAATTGGGGATCACAGATACGCAGTATTTT
CDR3 protein: CASSELGITDTQYF

clone size: .
J gene: TRBJ1-1
V gene: TRBV7-3
D gene: .
CDR3 DNA: TGTGCCAGCAGCTTATGGGAGGGCACTGAAGCTTTCTTT
CDR3 protein: CASSLWEGTEAFF

clone size: many
J gene: TRBJ2-7
V gene: TRBV19
D gene: .
CDR3 DNA: TGTGCCAGTAGTGCCCAGTCCCTCCTATGGGGCAACTACGAGCAGTACTTC
CDR3 protein: CASSAQSLLWGNYEQYF

clone size: few
J gene: TRBJ1-1
V gene: TRBV7-2
D gene: .
CDR3 DNA: TGTGCCAGCAGCCCACAGAAGGGCACTGAAGCTTTCTTT
CDR3 protein: CASSPQKGTEAFF

clone size: .
J gene: TRBJ2-2
V gene: TRBV7-7
D gene: TRBD1
CDR3 DNA: TGTGCTAGCAGCTTATACAGGGGGAACACCGGGGAGCTGTTTTTT
CDR3 protein: CASSLYRGNTGELFF

clone size: many
J gene: TRBJ2-7
V gene: TRBV4-2
D gene: .
CDR3 DNA: TGTGCCAGCAGCCAAGATCAGGCAGGCTCCTCCTACGAGCAGTACTTC
CDR3 protein: CASSQDQAGSSYEQYF

clone size: many
J gene: TRBJ1-1
V gene: TRBV7-9
D gene: .
CDR3 DNA: TGTGCCAGCACCAGGGCACTTGAAGCTTTCTTT
CDR3 protein: CASTRALEAFF

clone size: many
J gene: TRBJ2-1
V gene: TRBV29-1
D gene: TRBD2
CDR3 DNA: TGCAGCGTTGTAGTGGGAGGGCCCGGGGAGCAGTTCTTC
CDR3 protein: CSVVVGGPGEQFF

clone size: many
J gene: TRBJ2-7
V gene: TRBV20-1
D gene: .
CDR3 DNA: TGCAGTGCTAGCGGCAACTACGAGCAGTACTTC
CDR3 protein: CSASGNYEQYF

clone size: few
J gene: TRBJ1-2
V gene: TRBV6-6
D gene: TRBD1
CDR3 DNA: TGTGCCAGCAGTTACTACACGACCGGGACAGGGAATGCTGGCTACACCTTC
CDR3 protein: CASSYYTTGTGNAGYTF

clone size: many
J gene: TRBJ2-4
V gene: TRBV20-1
D gene: .
CDR3 DNA: TGCAGTGCTAGAGATTTGCTCGCGGCAGCCAAAAACATTCAGTACTTC
CDR3 protein: CSARDLLAAAKNIQYF

clone size: .
J gene: TRBJ2-1
V gene: TRBV20-1
D gene: .
CDR3 DNA: TGCAGTGCCACCCGGGGGCGTGACAATGAGCAGTTCTTC
CDR3 protein: CSATRGRDNEQFF

clone size: .
J gene: TRBJ2-5
V gene: TRBV5-5
D gene: .
CDR3 DNA: TGTGCCAGCAGCCTTTGGGTTAACAGGGAGGGCCAAGAGACCCAGTACTTC
CDR3 protein: CASSLWVNREGQETQYF